This is a list of T cell receptor beta chains from one sample in a study of monozygotic twins with inflammatory bowel disease. TCRdb reanalyzed the 5' RACE reads, giving one entry per CDR3 protein sequence and no DNA. This sample's table reports approximately 150,000 distinct CDR3 sequences. Material for sequencing was blood. Receptors originate from a human donor with ulcerative colitis or Crohn's disease, or a healthy co-twin of an affected twin (not recorded which). Each CDR3 is given with its conserved first and last residue.

TRBV28	TRBJ1-2	CACGRGSSIYGYTF
TRBV7-9	TRBJ1-2	CASSLAPGDYGYTF
TRBV5-1	TRBJ2-3	CASSLEAGSRPSDTQYF
TRBV7-2	TRBJ2-3	CASSLFDLAGGSGTQYF
TRBV3-1	TRBJ2-3	CASSQYAGRAHDTQYF
TRBV4-3	TRBJ2-2	CASSQLGASGEGTGELFF
TRBV25-1	TRBJ2-2	CASSQTGATGELFF
TRBV5-6	TRBJ2-1	CASSSLAGSSEQFF
TRBV5-6	TRBJ1-3	CASSSQGAGGNTIYF
TRBV7-9	TRBJ2-7	CASSSGLAGYEQYF
TRBV12-3/TRBV12-4	TRBJ2-3	CASSSWVVTDTQYF
TRBV6-2/TRBV6-3	TRBJ2-2	CASSRPRGGSYVGELFF
TRBV7-2	TRBJ2-7	CASTHGGIEQYF
TRBV20-1	TRBJ2-1	CSARALRDDSYNEQFF
TRBV6-1	TRBJ2-1	CASSERRFGGQFF
TRBV15	TRBJ1-5	CATTLGKEDNPLSNQPQHF
TRBV20-1	TRBJ2-4	CSARDSGSAKNIQYF
TRBV3-1	TRBJ2-2	CASSQGGRGLASNTGELFF
TRBV28	TRBJ2-3	CASSLLGGGAKNF
TRBV10-3	TRBJ2-7	CAISESAGGNSVEQYF
TRBV29-1	TRBJ2-4	CSVEDWTGYAKNIQYF
TRBV7-2	TRBJ2-1	CANRLGDSSYNEQFF
TRBV20-1	TRBJ1-1	CSATPGGAHTEAFF
TRBV5-1	TRBJ2-3	CASSWGTSGTSDTQYF
TRBV28	TRBJ2-3	CASSWESRDSPTDTRYF
TRBV20-1	TRBJ2-7	CSALDPFYYEQYF